This paragraph reports one T cell receptor (beta chain). The sample comes from a study of shared clonotypes between healthy human individuals. The CDR3 is made up of 15 amino acids. In germline, CDR1 is SGHDN, CDR2 FVKESK. Trimming took off 0 bases at V and 6 bases at J, with 14 bases between the two ends. Clones were sequenced by immunoSEQ multiplex PCR, and TCRdb holds only the in-frame ones, with some missing. The sample includes about 320,000 clones, around 87% of them seen just once. The specimen was memory CD8+ T cells sorted from blood. Subset of the sample: CD45RO+ cells pooled with CCR7-negative TemRA cells. This receptor was identified in a man aged 18 to 30 in good health. The chain has TRBV14 and TRBJ1-2; TRBD1 might be the D (6 bases). CDR3 in DNA: TGTGCCAGCAGCCAAGAAGGCAGGGGAAAGGATGGCTACACCTTC. It specifies CASSQEGRGKDGYTF.